This passage covers 32 T cell receptor beta chains from one sample sequenced in a study of blood T cell repertoires in COVID-19. The method was immunoSEQ multiplex PCR; TCRdb's version includes in-frame clones alone and lacks a portion of them. Found here are roughly 240,000 clones, 85% of them singletons; the top ten hold approximately 9%. The sequenced sample consisted of PBMCs or T cells enriched from blood (not recorded which). These receptors all stem from a woman aged 50 to 65 with acute COVID-19.

This chain connects TRBV6-2 or TRBV6-3 to TRBJ1-1, with 8 bases fitting TRBD1. CDR1 MNHEY and CDR2 SVGEGT come from the germline V gene. Losses at the gene ends were 2 bases for V and 4 bases for J; bases not matched to a gene: 0. CDR3 size: 13 residues. The CDR3 protein is CASSYGQGTEAFF. CDR3 DNA sequence: TGTGCCAGCAGTTACGGACAGGGCACTGAAGCTTTCTTT.

This clone was picked up a small number of times. The rearrangement uses TRBV7-2 and TRBJ2-3; TRBD2 agrees at 9 bases. With V trimmed by 4 bases and J by 3 bases, 5 bases remained unmatched. This CDR3 comprises 15 residues. Germline CDR1 SGHTA, CDR2 FQGNSA. Here the CDR3 reads CASSSHLAGTDTQYF. CDR3 DNA sequence: TGTGCCAGCAGCTCACATCTAGCGGGGACAGATACGCAGTATTTT.

The J gene is TRBJ1-6, the V gene TRBV7-9; the D gene is possibly TRBD1 (5 bases). The V gene's germline CDR1 is SEHNR and CDR2 FQNEAQ (reference sequence). CDR3 length: 14 residues. Trimming took off 3 bases at V and 10 bases at J, with 13 bases between the two ends. The CDR3, as DNA: TGTGCCAGCAGCTTTCAGGGCGCAGAATCACCCCTCCACTTT. It encodes CASSFQGAESPLHF.

The chain has TRBV5-1 and TRBJ1-4; D might be TRBD1 (5 bases). The V and J ends lost 1 base and 0 bases respectively, with 7 bases between them. Germline assignment: CDR1 SGHRS and CDR2 YFSETQ. The CDR3 loop spans 15 amino acids. The CDR3 nucleotides are TGCGCCAGCAGCTTGACGGGGGCAACTAATGAAAAACTGTTTTTT. Protein product: CASSLTGATNEKLFF.

The CDR3 bases are TGTGCCAGCAGCCCTACGACAGGGGTTGGAAACACCATATATTTT. Residues: CASSPTTGVGNTIYF. The chain recombines TRBV7-8 with TRBJ1-3, with TRBD1 matching over 8 bases. Germline assignment: CDR1 SGHVS and CDR2 FQNEAQ. The CDR3 totals 15 residues. Unmatched junction bases numbered 6, after V lost 5 bases and J lost 3 bases.

The gene calls are TRBV7-3 and TRBJ1-2, with no clear D. V shed 2 bases and J shed 2 bases, with 9 bases lying between them. The V gene's germline CDR1 is SGHTA and CDR2 FQGTGA. This CDR3 spans 14 amino acids. CDR3 sequence reads: CASSLGAPNYGYTF. CDR3 DNA: TGTGCCAGCAGCTTAGGAGCACCGAACTATGGCTACACCTTC.

The rearrangement uses TRBV2 and TRBJ1-1; TRBD1 agrees at 9 bases. This CDR3 has 15 amino acids. In germline, CDR1 is SNHLY, CDR2 FYNNEI. Trimming at V came to 6 bases and at J to 0 bases, leaving 5 bases not matched to a gene. The CDR3 nucleotides read TGTGCCAGCAGCTGGACAGGGGTTATGAACACTGAAGCTTTCTTT. Translated, it gives CASSWTGVMNTEAFF.

This chain uses TRBV2 with TRBJ2-7; TRBD2 aligns across 8 bases. Germline lookup yields CDR1 SNHLY and CDR2 FYNNEI. CDR3 length: 14 amino acids. The junction had 10 bases not matched to a gene; V was cut back by 7 bases and J by 5 bases. The CDR3 reads CASNEGLGDDEQYF. DNA of the CDR3: TGTGCCAGCAACGAGGGACTAGGCGACGACGAGCAGTACTTC.

As regards this clone: The sample has other DNA sequences that encode this CDR3 too. The chain recombines TRBV9 with TRBJ1-3, with D tentatively TRBD1 (5 bases). The V and J ends lost 2 bases and 1 base respectively, with 7 bases between them. CDR3 length equals 14 residues. Germline CDR1 is SGDLS and CDR2 is YYNGEE. The CDR3 here is CASSVAGSGNTIYF. For the CDR3, the DNA is TGTGCCAGCAGCGTTGCAGGGTCTGGAAACACCATATATTTT.

The chain couples TRBV7-7 to TRBJ2-5, with TRBD2 matching 8 bases. CDR1 SSHAT and CDR2 FNYEAQ come from the germline V gene (reference sequence). The CDR3 is 16 amino acids. V lost 5 bases to trimming and J lost 0 bases; unmatched junction nucleotides: 8. The CDR3 DNA is TGTGCCAGCAGCGAGGGGGGCGGGGGGTACCAAGAGACCCAGTACTTC. Translation: CASSEGGGGYQETQYF.

This chain connects TRBV5-4 to TRBJ2-7, with D perhaps TRBD2 (7 bases). The CDR3 covers 15 residues. The germline gives CDR1 SGHNT, CDR2 YYREEE (reference sequence). Trimming cost V 4 bases and J 6 bases, with 20 bases left between them. The CDR3 loop is CASSPAGGLWGEQYF. CDR3 DNA: TGTGCCAGCAGCCCGGCCGGGGGGCTCTGGGGCGAGCAGTACTTC.

This chain connects TRBV9 to TRBJ1-2; 8 nucleotides agree with TRBD1. With 0 bases clipped from V and 8 bases from J, the junction kept 6 bases outside the gene matches. The germline CDR1 and CDR2 sequences are SGDLS and YYNGEE. This CDR3 has 14 amino acids. The CDR3 is CASSVASTGEGYTF. The CDR3 coding sequence is TGTGCCAGCAGCGTAGCGTCGACAGGGGAGGGCTACACCTTC.

V usage is TRBV5-4 and J usage is TRBJ1-1; D is unresolved. This CDR3 has 15 residues. Germline V gene sequence: CDR1 SGHNT, CDR2 YYREEE (reference sequence). The ends were cut back, 4 bases at V and 5 bases at J, with 18 bases in the middle. CDR3 nucleotide sequence: TGTGCCAGCAGCGGCCCGCAGTGGATGCGGACTGAAGCTTTCTTT. Its translation: CASSGPQWMRTEAFF. Full variable domain (missing parts from reference TRBV5-4 and TRBJ1-1): ETGVTQSPTHLIKTRGQQVTLRCSSQSGHNTVSWYQQALGQGPQFIFQYYREEENGRGNFPPRFSGLQFPNYSSELNVNALELDDSALYLCASSGPQWMRTEAFFGQGTRLTVV.

This chain uses TRBV4-1 with TRBJ1-1; a weak D match, TRBD1 (5 bases). This CDR3 region has 16 residues. V was pared by 1 base and J by 4 bases, with 16 bases between. Germline CDR1 MGHRA, CDR2 YSYEKL. The CDR3: CASSQGRDLAVTEAFF. The CDR3 DNA reads TGCGCCAGCAGCCAAGGCCGGGACTTAGCGGTCACTGAAGCTTTCTTT.

The chain uses TRBV6-5 and TRBJ1-6; 7 bases match TRBD1. Germline V CDR1 and CDR2: MNHEY, SVGAGI. The CDR3 sequence is 15 residues long. Germline trimming cut 6 bases from V and 5 bases from J; bases unmatched to any gene: 7. The CDR3 is CASRTIGTDNSPLHF. The CDR3 DNA reads as TGTGCCAGCAGGACCATCGGGACAGATAATTCACCCCTCCACTTT.

The sample holds one count of this clone. The chain uses TRBV18 and TRBJ1-2; 8 bases fit TRBD1. CDR3 length: 16 residues. V was pared by 2 bases and J by 0 bases, with 5 bases of the junction left unmatched. Germline V gene data show CDR1 as KGHSH and CDR2 as LQKENI. CDR3 bases: TGTGCCAGCTCACCAAGACAGGGGTTGGCTAACTATGGCTACACCTTC. Amino acids: CASSPRQGLANYGYTF.

This clone came up many times. The rearrangement uses TRBV30 and TRBJ2-1; weak D call: TRBD2 (5 bases). The CDR3 has 14 amino acids. The ends were cut back, 3 bases at V and 6 bases at J, with 15 bases in the middle. Germline CDR1 and CDR2: GTSNPN and SVGIG (reference sequence). The CDR3 protein is CAWSRGLAVNEQFF. DNA for the CDR3: TGTGCCTGGAGCAGAGGGCTAGCAGTCAATGAGCAGTTCTTC.

The V gene is TRBV7-9, the J gene TRBJ1-1, with 10 positions matching TRBD1. This CDR3 comprises 17 residues. CDR1 and CDR2 from the germline V gene are SEHNR and FQNEAQ (reference sequence). After removal of 3 bases from V and 0 bases from J, the junction contained 7 bases not matched to a gene. The CDR3 coding sequence is TGTGCCAGCAGCTTTTCCGGGACAGGGGAGATGAACACTGAAGCTTTCTTT. Translating gives CASSFSGTGEMNTEAFF.

The rearrangement links TRBV29-1 to TRBJ1-2; D possibly corresponds to TRBD1 (5 bases). The CDR3 runs to 12 residues. Germline CDR1 and CDR2: SQVTM and ANQGSEA. V was pared by 6 bases and J by 8 bases, with 16 bases between. This CDR3 is CSVWGGDGGYTF. The CDR3 nucleotides read TGCAGCGTGTGGGGCGGGGATGGGGGCTACACCTTC.

This chain links TRBV4-3 with TRBJ2-7; D remains ambiguous. Germline CDR1 reads LGHNA; CDR2 reads YSLEER. The CDR3 contains 15 residues. Trimming pared 0 bases from V and 4 bases from J, leaving 13 bases between. The CDR3 DNA follows: TGCGCCAGCAGCCAAGATGCCAGTCAGATATACGAGCAGTACTTC. This gives the protein CASSQDASQIYEQYF.

The rearrangement uses TRBV6-5 and TRBJ2-5, with D uncertain. V dropped 4 bases and J dropped 4 bases, with 4 bases sitting between them. CDR3 size: 11 residues. CDR1 and CDR2 from the germline V gene are MNHEY and SVGAGI. CDR3 residues: CASSFRETQYF. As DNA, the CDR3 is TGTGCCAGCAGTTTCAGAGAGACCCAGTACTTC.

The V call is TRBV5-1, the J call TRBJ2-1; maybe TRBD2 (5 bases). The V gene's germline CDR1 is SGHRS and CDR2 YFSETQ. Between the trimmed V and J ends, which lost 3 bases and 0 bases, there was a span of 10 bases. The CDR3 runs 15 residues. CDR3 DNA sequence: TGCGCCAGCAGCTCGACTACCAGCTCCTACAATGAGCAGTTCTTC. As protein: CASSSTTSSYNEQFF.

The rearrangement links TRBV12-5 to TRBJ2-1; TRBD1 agrees at 9 bases. The CDR3 is made up of 15 amino acids. CDR1 LGHNT and CDR2 FRNRAP come from the germline V gene. After removal of 8 bases from V and 6 bases from J, the junction contained 11 bases not matched to a gene. The CDR3 region is CASTEQGAPGNEQFF. CDR3 DNA: TGTGCTAGTACCGAACAGGGGGCGCCCGGCAATGAGCAGTTCTTC.

V usage is TRBV6-5 and J usage is TRBJ1-2, with 7 positions matching TRBD1. Germline CDR1 and CDR2: MNHEY and SVGAGI. With V trimmed by 5 bases and J by 4 bases, 7 bases remained unmatched. This CDR3 contains 14 residues. CDR3 bases: TGTGCCAGCAGTCCTACAGGGGTTTTCTATGGCTACACCTTC. It yields the protein CASSPTGVFYGYTF.

The sample holds one count of this clone. The rearrangement links TRBV19 to TRBJ1-5; 7 bases fit TRBD1. Germline loops: CDR1 LNHDA, CDR2 SQIVND (reference sequence). V gave up 6 bases and J gave up 6 bases; unmatched junction bases: 11. CDR3 size: 15 residues. The CDR3 DNA reads as TGTGCCAGTAGAGAGACCCGACAGGGCTCTCAGCCCCAGCATTTT. Translation: CASRETRQGSQPQHF.

V and J are TRBV3-1 (or the pseudogene TRBV3-2) and TRBJ2-3; a possible D gene is TRBD2 (6 bases). Germline lookup yields CDR1 LGHDT and CDR2 YNNKEL (reference sequence). The CDR3 totals 13 residues. Trimming removed 4 bases at V and 12 bases at J, with 17 bases between. Here the CDR3 reads CASSPGLRSSQYF. The CDR3 coding sequence is TGTGCCAGCAGCCCGGGACTCCGGAGTTCCCAGTATTTT.

This rearrangement joins TRBV7-2 to TRBJ1-2; D is uncertain. Trimming stripped 3 bases from V and 6 bases from J, with 11 bases between. The germline V gene encodes CDR1 SGHTA and CDR2 FQGNSA. The CDR3 is 13 residues long. The CDR3 loop is CASSFQSGNGYTF. In DNA form, the CDR3 reads TGTGCCAGCAGCTTTCAGAGCGGAAATGGCTACACCTTC.

This clone has only a few counts. As DNA, the CDR3 is TGTGCCTGGAGCGATATTTCGACAGGGTTAACTGAAGCTTTCTTT. Translation gives CAWSDISTGLTEAFF. The rearrangement links TRBV30 to TRBJ1-1; 7 nucleotides align to TRBD1. This CDR3 comprises 15 residues. With 3 bases clipped from V and 5 bases from J, the junction kept 12 bases outside the gene matches. CDR1 is GTSNPN and CDR2 is SVGIG in the germline V gene (reference sequence). Drawing the rest from reference TRBV30 and TRBJ1-1, the complete variable domain is SQTIHQWPATLVQPVGSPLSLECTVEGTSNPNLYWYRQAAGRGLQLLFYSVGIGQISSEVPQNLSASRPQDRQFILSSKKLLLSDSGFYLCAWSDISTGLTEAFFGQGTRLTVV.

This chain links TRBV5-5 with TRBJ2-5; the D gene is possibly TRBD1 (6 bases). With 3 bases removed from V and 2 bases from J, the gap between germline ends came to 8 bases. The germline V gene encodes CDR1 SGHKS and CDR2 YYEKEE (reference sequence). This CDR3 has 13 residues. The CDR3 sequence is CASSWTAQETQYF. CDR3 nucleotide sequence: TGTGCCAGCAGCTGGACAGCACAAGAGACCCAGTACTTC.

V gene TRBV6-2 or TRBV6-3 combines with J gene TRBJ1-2; the match to TRBD1 covers 7 bases. The trim removed 4 bases at V and 2 bases at J, leaving 1 base unmatched. The CDR3 has 13 amino acids. Looked up from germline, CDR1 is MNHEY and CDR2 is SVGEGT. In DNA form, the CDR3 reads TGTGCCAGCAGTTCGGGACAGAACTATGGCTACACCTTC. As protein: CASSSGQNYGYTF.

The genes are TRBV5-4 and TRBJ2-7, with 8 bases aligning to TRBD2. Unmatched junction bases numbered 8, after V lost 4 bases and J lost 2 bases. The CDR3 length is 15 residues. CDR1 SGHNT and CDR2 YYREEE come from the germline V gene (reference sequence). The chain's CDR3 is CASSTRTSIPYEQYF. The CDR3 nucleotides read TGTGCCAGCAGCACAAGGACTAGCATCCCCTACGAGCAGTACTTC.

V is TRBV3-1 (or the pseudogene TRBV3-2) and J is TRBJ1-2, with 7 bases lining up with TRBD1. The germline V gene has CDR1 LGHDT and CDR2 YNNKEL (reference sequence). Trimming at V came to 10 bases and at J to 3 bases, leaving 5 bases not matched to a gene. The CDR3 is 12 residues long. CDR3 in amino acids: CATWTGYYGYTF. CDR3 coding DNA: TGTGCCACTTGGACAGGCTACTATGGCTACACCTTC.